The 12 T cell receptor beta chains reported below all come from one sample, sequenced in a study of blood T cell repertoires in COVID-19. Profiling relied on immunoSEQ multiplex PCR, and the TCRdb table lists in-frame clones only, not all of them. This table has 180,000 or so clones, more than 75% appearing once. Sample: peripheral blood. These receptors originate from a woman aged 80 or over with acute or convalescent COVID-19.

The gene calls are TRBV5-6 and TRBJ1-3; 8 bases fit TRBD1. The CDR3 sequence is 15 residues long. The ends lost 2 bases at V and 2 bases at J; junction bases unmatched: 3. The germline gives CDR1 SGHDT, CDR2 YYEEEE. CDR3 DNA sequence: TGTGCCAGCAGCTTAGGACAGGGTACTGGAAACACCATATATTTT. Amino acids: CASSLGQGTGNTIYF. Full variable domain (remainder filled in from reference TRBV5-6 and TRBJ1-3): DAGVTQSPTHLIKTRGQQVTLRCSPKSGHDTVSWYQQALGQGPQFIFQYYEEEERQRGNFPDRFSGHQFPNYSSELNVNALLLGDSALYLCASSLGQGTGNTIYFGEGSWLTVV.

The chain carries TRBV6-6 and TRBJ2-7, with D possibly TRBD1 on 6 matching bases. The CDR3 totals 14 residues. The germline V and J ends were trimmed by 6 bases and 2 bases, with 14 bases remaining between them. CDR1 MNHNY and CDR2 SVGAGI come from the germline V gene (reference sequence). Written as DNA, the CDR3 is TGTGCCAGCAGAAGAGGGGGAGAGGCCTACGAGCAGTACTTC. This sequence encodes CASRRGGEAYEQYF.

V is TRBV11-3 and J is TRBJ2-1; D might be TRBD2 (5 bases). The CDR3 sequence is 15 residues long. The V end was cut by 0 bases, the J end by 9 bases, with 15 bases between. In germline, CDR1 is SGHNT, CDR2 YENEEA. CDR3 residues: CASSLEGGPWREQFF. For the CDR3, the DNA is TGTGCCAGCAGCTTAGAAGGCGGGCCGTGGCGTGAGCAGTTCTTC.

This clone was recorded at least ten times. The V and J genes are TRBV2 and TRBJ2-2, with 9 positions matching TRBD2. Trimming took 4 bases from V and 4 from J; bases not matched to a gene: 7. Germline V gene lookup returns CDR1 SNHLY and CDR2 FYNNEI. CDR3 length: 16 amino acids. The CDR3 region has the DNA TGTGCCAGCAGTGGATTAGCGGGAGTTAGCACCGGGGAGCTGTTTTTT. Translation gives CASSGLAGVSTGELFF. Full variable domain (remainder filled in from reference TRBV2 and TRBJ2-2): EPEVTQTPSHQVTQMGQEVILRCVPISNHLYFYWYRQILGQKVEFLVSFYNNEISEKSEIFDDQFSVERPDGSNFTLKIRSTKLEDSAMYFCASSGLAGVSTGELFFGEGSRLTVL.

The chain has TRBV7-2 and TRBJ2-1; 10 nucleotides line up with TRBD2. This CDR3 has 17 amino acids. Germline CDR1 reads SGHTA; CDR2 reads FQGNSA. V lost 4 bases and J lost 5; bases outside the gene matches: 11. The CDR3 DNA sequence: TGTGCCAGCAGCTCCTGGACTAGCGGAAAATCACACAATGAGCAGTTCTTC. Translating gives CASSSWTSGKSHNEQFF.

V and J are TRBV7-6 and TRBJ2-2, with 11 bases that match TRBD2. Germline assignment: CDR1 SGHVS and CDR2 FNYEAQ. V shed 3 bases and J 1 base; nucleotides not matched to a gene: 7. The CDR3 loop spans 18 amino acids. As DNA, the CDR3 is TGTGCCAGCAGCTTTGGGACTAGCGGAAGCAAGAACACCGGGGAGCTGTTTTTT. This encodes CASSFGTSGSKNTGELFF.

CDR3 residues: CAWSPGVGYTF. The CDR3 nucleotides read TGTGCCTGGAGTCCGGGGGTCGGCTACACCTTC. The J gene is TRBJ1-2, the V gene TRBV30, with D maybe TRBD1 (5 bases). From germline, CDR1 is GTSNPN and CDR2 SVGIG (reference sequence). V lost 2 bases and J lost 8, with 9 bases in between. This CDR3 has 11 amino acids.

J is TRBJ2-2 and V is TRBV23-1, with no clear D. TRBV23-1 is reported as an ORF; its role is uncertain. The CDR3 totals 15 residues. V lost 0 bases to trimming and J lost 4 bases, with 9 bases between them. The CDR3 region has the DNA TGCGCCAGCAGTCAATCGGGCGCCAGCACCGGGGAGCTGTTTTTT. This encodes CASSQSGASTGELFF.

The chain links TRBV5-5 to TRBJ2-7, with D perhaps TRBD2 (5 bases). Germline V gene data show CDR1 as SGHKS and CDR2 as YYEKEE (reference sequence). The CDR3 length is 14 residues. V was shortened by 0 bases and J by 2 bases, with 9 bases between the two germline ends. CDR3 coding DNA: TGTGCCAGCAGCTTGGATAGCGTCGCCTACGAGCAGTACTTC. It encodes CASSLDSVAYEQYF.

V and J are TRBV6-2 or TRBV6-3 and TRBJ2-4; TRBD1 aligns across 8 bases. After removal of 6 bases from V and 10 bases from J, the junction contained 8 bases not matched to a gene. The CDR3 loop spans 13 amino acids. The germline V gene encodes CDR1 MNHEY and CDR2 SVGEGT. The DNA of the CDR3 is TGTGCCAGCAGCCGGACAGGGCCCTTTATTCAGTACTTC. The encoded protein is CASSRTGPFIQYF.

The rearrangement joins TRBV6-4 to TRBJ2-1, with D tentatively TRBD1 (6 bases). The CDR3 covers 15 residues. In germline, CDR1 is MRHNA, CDR2 SNTAGT. Trimming took off 6 bases at V and 0 bases at J, with 12 bases between the two ends. The CDR3 DNA follows: TGTGCCAGCAGACGGACAGCCAGCTCCTACAATGAGCAGTTCTTC. It is translated as CASRRTASSYNEQFF.

This clone appeared a single time. The chain couples TRBV28 to TRBJ2-7, with 8 positions matching TRBD1. Germline CDR1 MDHEN, CDR2 SYDVKM. Germline trimming cut 1 base from V and 4 bases from J; bases unmatched to any gene: 3. The CDR3 has 14 amino acids. CDR3 DNA: TGTGCCAGCAGTTTATCAGGGGGCGTATACGAGCAGTACTTC. Translating gives CASSLSGGVYEQYF.